Below, one T cell receptor (beta chain) is given with its context. Germline is not matched at one junction end, which may reflect a read error. These data originate in a study of CD8 T cells in Susac syndrome. This CDR3 spans 14 amino acids. The germline V gene has CDR1 SGDLS and CDR2 YYNGEE. Reverse transcription of roughly 0.45 to 1 ug RNA used random hexamers. One entry per CDR3 protein, called by TCRdb with MiXCR from the immunoSEQ multiplex PCR reads. Of some 22,000 distinct CDR3 sequences listed, 93% were seen once; the top ten hold about 0.29%. Sequencing was carried out using CD8+ T cells from PBMCs. The chain carries TRBV9 and TRBJ2-7; 9 bases agree with TRBD2. This TCR was sampled from a human donor in good health. The CDR3: CTSSGGLGQSEQYF. CDR3 nucleotides: TGTACCAGCAGCGGGGGGCTTGGGCAAAGCGAGCAGTACTTC.